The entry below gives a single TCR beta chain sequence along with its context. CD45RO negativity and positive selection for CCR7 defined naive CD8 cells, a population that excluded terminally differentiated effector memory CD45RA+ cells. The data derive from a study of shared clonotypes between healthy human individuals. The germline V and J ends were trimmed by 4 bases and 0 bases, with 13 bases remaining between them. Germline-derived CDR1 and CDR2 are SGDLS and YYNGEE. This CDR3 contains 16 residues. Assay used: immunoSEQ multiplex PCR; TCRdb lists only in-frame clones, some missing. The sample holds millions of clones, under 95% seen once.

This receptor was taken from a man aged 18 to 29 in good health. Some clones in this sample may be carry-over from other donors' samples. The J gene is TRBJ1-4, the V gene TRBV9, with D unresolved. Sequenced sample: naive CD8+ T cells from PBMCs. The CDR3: CASSPNPGATNEKLFF. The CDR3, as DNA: TGTGCCAGCAGCCCTAACCCCGGGGCAACTAATGAAAAACTGTTTTTT.